This T cell receptor (beta chain) was recovered during a study of spatial heterogeneity in lung cancer. Whole-study context: Raw-read counts averaged over ten per unique TCR and UMI combination.

The time point denotes: blood at routine non-recurrence follow-up after resection. Researchers sequenced whole RNA taken from tumor, nontumor lung or frozen PBMC without sorting. This CDR3 comprises 15 residues. V gave up 7 bases and J gave up 4 bases; unmatched junction bases: 11. The V gene's germline CDR1 is SGHRS and CDR2 YFSETQ. TCRdb re-called the 5' RACE reads through MiXCR, storing one row per CDR3 protein. The repertoire includes about 43,000 distinct CDR3 sequences, approximately 22% of them detected once, and approximately 6.8% sits in the top ten. This clonotype was counted a few times. The sequence came from a female donor with early-stage non-small cell lung cancer. Specimen: PBMCs, collected at follow-up. The chain recombines TRBV5-1 with TRBJ2-3; 8 positions match TRBD2. The CDR3 protein is CASSLGRALSDTQYF. The CDR3, as DNA: TGCGCCAGCTCCCTCGGGAGGGCCCTCTCAGATACGCAGTATTTT.